This record concerns one TCR beta chain sequence. TCRdb's copy holds only in-frame clones and misses some; the assay was immunoSEQ multiplex PCR. The sample yields roughly 78,000 clones, less than 90% seen once. These data belong to a study of blood T cell repertoires in COVID-19. For the study at large: Nucleic acid was either cDNA or gDNA, and it came from T cells, B-cell-depleted T cells, or PBMCs.

The V end was cut by 4 bases, the J end by 7 bases, with 11 bases between. From germline, CDR1 is LGHDT and CDR2 YNNKEL (reference sequence). The CDR3 is 13 amino acids. Patients from Seattle were sampled longitudinally, starting during active infection. This TCR derives from a man in his fifties or sixties with COVID-19, enrolled during active disease. The chain employs TRBV3-1 (or the pseudogene TRBV3-2) and TRBJ1-5; maybe TRBD1 (6 bases). The sequenced sample consisted of peripheral blood. This chain's CDR3 is CASSLGQGQPQHF. The CDR3 DNA reads as TGTGCCAGCAGCCTCGGCCAGGGGCAGCCCCAGCATTTT.